This T cell receptor beta chain came from a study of blood T cell repertoires in COVID-19. Measured with immunoSEQ multiplex PCR; TCRdb has only the in-frame clones, and not every one. In the table there are 110,000 to 150,000 clones, just under 90% of which are singletons. This receptor was obtained from an elderly woman with acute or convalescent COVID-19. Sequencing was done on a sample of peripheral blood.

The CDR3 spells CASSQDPAGITGELFF. CDR3 nucleotides: TGCGCCAGCAGCCAAGATCCGGCAGGCATCACCGGGGAGCTGTTTTTT. V gene TRBV4-1 combines with J gene TRBJ2-2; D gene uncertain. This CDR3 is built from 16 residues. The ends were cut back, 0 bases at V and 4 bases at J, with 12 bases in the middle. The germline gives CDR1 MGHRA, CDR2 YSYEKL.